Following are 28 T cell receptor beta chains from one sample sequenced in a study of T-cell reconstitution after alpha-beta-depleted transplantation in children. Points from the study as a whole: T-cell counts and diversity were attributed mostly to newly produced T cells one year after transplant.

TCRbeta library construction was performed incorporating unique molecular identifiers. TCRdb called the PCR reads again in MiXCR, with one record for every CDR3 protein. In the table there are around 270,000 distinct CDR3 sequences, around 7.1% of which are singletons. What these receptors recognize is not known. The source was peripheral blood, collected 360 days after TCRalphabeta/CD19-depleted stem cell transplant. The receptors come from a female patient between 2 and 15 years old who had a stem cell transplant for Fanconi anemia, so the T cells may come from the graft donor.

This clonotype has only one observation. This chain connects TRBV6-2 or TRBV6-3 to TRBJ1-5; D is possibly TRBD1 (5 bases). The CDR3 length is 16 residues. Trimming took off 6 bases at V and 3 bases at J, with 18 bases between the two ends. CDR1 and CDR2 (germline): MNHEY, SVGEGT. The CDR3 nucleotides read TGTGCCAGCAGCGCCACCCGCGGGGCTTACAATCAGCCCCAGCATTTT. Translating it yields CASSATRGAYNQPQHF.

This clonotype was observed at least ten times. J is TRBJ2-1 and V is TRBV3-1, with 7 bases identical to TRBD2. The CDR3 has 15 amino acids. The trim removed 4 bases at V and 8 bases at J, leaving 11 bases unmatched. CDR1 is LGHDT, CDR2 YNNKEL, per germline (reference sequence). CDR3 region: CASSPRRRGGDEQFF. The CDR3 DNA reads TGTGCCAGCAGCCCACGTCGCCGTGGGGGGGATGAGCAGTTCTTC.

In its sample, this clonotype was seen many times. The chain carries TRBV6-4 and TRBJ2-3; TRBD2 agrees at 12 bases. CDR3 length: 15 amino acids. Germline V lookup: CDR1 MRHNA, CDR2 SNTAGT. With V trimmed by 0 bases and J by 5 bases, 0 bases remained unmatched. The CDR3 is CASSDSTSGGDTQYF. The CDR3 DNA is TGTGCCAGCAGTGACTCGACTAGCGGGGGAGATACGCAGTATTTT.

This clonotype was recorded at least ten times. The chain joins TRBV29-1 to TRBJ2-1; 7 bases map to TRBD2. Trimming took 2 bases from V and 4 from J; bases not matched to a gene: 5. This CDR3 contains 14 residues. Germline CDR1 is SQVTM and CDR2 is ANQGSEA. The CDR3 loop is CSVEKASGYNEQFF. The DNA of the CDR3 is TGCAGCGTTGAAAAGGCTAGCGGATACAATGAGCAGTTCTTC.

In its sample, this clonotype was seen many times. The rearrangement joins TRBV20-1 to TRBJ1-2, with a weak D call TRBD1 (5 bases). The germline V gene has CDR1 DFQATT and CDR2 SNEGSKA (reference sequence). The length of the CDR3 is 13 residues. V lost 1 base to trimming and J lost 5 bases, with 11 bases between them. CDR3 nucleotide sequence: TGCAGTGCTAGAGGGAGGGGTCTTTATGGCTACACCTTC. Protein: CSARGRGLYGYTF.

CDR3 sequence (DNA): TGTGCCTGGAGCGCCCGTTCCGGGCAGTACTTC. It is translated as CAWSARSGQYF. The J gene is TRBJ2-7, the V gene TRBV30; D is unclear. The germline V gene has CDR1 GTSNPN and CDR2 SVGIG (reference sequence). The CDR3 is made up of 11 amino acids. V gave up 3 bases and J gave up 9 bases, with 12 bases separating them. Using reference TRBV30 and TRBJ2-7 for the parts outside the CDR3, the full variable domain is SQTIHQWPATLVQPVGSPLSLECTVEGTSNPNLYWYRQAAGRGLQLLFYSVGIGQISSEVPQNLSASRPQDRQFILSSKKLLLSDSGFYLCAWSARSGQYFGPGTRLTVT.

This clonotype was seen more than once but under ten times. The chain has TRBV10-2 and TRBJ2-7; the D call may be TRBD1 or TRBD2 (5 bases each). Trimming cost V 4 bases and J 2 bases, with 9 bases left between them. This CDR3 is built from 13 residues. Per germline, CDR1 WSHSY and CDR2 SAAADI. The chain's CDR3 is CASSGDLTYEQYF. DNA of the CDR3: TGCGCCAGCAGTGGGGACCTTACCTACGAGCAGTACTTC.

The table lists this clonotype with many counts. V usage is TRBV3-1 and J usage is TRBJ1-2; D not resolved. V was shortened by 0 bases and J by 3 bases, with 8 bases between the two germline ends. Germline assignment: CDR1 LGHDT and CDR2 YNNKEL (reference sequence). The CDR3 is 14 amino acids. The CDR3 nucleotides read TGTGCCAGCAGCCAAGATCCGTCCGACTATGGCTACACCTTC. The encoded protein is CASSQDPSDYGYTF.

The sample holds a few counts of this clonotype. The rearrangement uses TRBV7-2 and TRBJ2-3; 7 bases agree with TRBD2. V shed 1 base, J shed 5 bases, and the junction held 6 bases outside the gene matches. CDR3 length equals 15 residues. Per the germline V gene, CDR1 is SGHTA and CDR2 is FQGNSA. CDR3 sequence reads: CASSLERGRIDTQYF. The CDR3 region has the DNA TGTGCCAGCAGCTTAGAGCGGGGTAGGATAGATACGCAGTATTTT.

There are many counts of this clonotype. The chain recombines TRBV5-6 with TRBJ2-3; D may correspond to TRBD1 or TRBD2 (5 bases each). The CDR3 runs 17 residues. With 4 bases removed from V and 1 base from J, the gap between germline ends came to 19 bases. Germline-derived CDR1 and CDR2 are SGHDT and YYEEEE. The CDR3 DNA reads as TGTGCCAGCAGCCTCCGGGACCTGCCTGGTGGCACAGATACGCAGTATTTT. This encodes CASSLRDLPGGTDTQYF.

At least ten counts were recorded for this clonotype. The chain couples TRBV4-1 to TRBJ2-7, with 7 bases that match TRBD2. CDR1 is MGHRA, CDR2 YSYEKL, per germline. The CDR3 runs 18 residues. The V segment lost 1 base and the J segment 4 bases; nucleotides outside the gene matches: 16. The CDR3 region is CASSQGWGAGVNGYEQYF. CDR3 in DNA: TGCGCCAGCAGCCAAGGGTGGGGTGCGGGAGTGAATGGATACGAGCAGTACTTC.

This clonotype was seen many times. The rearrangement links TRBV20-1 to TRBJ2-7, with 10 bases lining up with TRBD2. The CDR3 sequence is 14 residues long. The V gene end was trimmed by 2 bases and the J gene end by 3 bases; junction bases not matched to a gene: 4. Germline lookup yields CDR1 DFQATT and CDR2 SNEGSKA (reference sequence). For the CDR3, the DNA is TGCAGTGCTAGACGAGCGGGGGGGGTCTACGAGCAGTACTTC. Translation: CSARRAGGVYEQYF.

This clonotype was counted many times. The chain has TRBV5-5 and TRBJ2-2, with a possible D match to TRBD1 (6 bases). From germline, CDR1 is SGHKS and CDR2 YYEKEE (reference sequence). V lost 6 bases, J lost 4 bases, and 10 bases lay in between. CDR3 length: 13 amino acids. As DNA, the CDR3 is TGTGCCAGCACCCAGGGGAGCACCGGGGAGCTGTTTTTT. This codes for CASTQGSTGELFF.

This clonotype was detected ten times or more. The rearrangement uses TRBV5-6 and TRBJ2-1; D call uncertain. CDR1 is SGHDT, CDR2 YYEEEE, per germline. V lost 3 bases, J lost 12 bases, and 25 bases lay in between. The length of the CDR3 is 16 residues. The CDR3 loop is CASSSNTVPPPLLQFF. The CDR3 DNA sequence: TGTGCCAGCAGCTCTAATACAGTGCCCCCCCCTCTATTGCAGTTCTTC.

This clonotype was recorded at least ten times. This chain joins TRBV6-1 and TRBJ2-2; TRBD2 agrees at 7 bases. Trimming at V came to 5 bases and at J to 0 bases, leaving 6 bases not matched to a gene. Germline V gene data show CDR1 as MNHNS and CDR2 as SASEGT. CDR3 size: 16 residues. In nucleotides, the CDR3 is TGTGCCAGCAGTAGGGCGGGACTATCGAACACCGGGGAGCTGTTTTTT. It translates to CASSRAGLSNTGELFF.

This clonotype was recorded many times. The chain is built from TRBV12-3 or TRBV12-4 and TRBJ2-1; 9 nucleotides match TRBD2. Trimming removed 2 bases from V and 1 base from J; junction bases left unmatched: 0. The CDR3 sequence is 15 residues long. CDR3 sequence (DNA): TGTGCCAGCAGTTTACTAGCGGGGTCCTACAATGAGCAGTTCTTC. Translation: CASSLLAGSYNEQFF.

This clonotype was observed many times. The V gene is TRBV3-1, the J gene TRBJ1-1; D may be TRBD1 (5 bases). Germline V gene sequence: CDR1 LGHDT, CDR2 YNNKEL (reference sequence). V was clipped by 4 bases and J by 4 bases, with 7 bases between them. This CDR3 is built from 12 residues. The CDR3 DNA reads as TGTGCCAGCAGCCCAGACAGCACTGAAGCTTTCTTT. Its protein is CASSPDSTEAFF. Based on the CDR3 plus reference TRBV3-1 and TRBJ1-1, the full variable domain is DTAVSQTPKYLVTQMGNDKSIKCEQNLGHDTMYWYKQDSKKFLKIMFSYNNKELIINETVPNRFSPKSPDKAHLNLHINSLELGDSAVYFCASSPDSTEAFFGQGTRLTVV.

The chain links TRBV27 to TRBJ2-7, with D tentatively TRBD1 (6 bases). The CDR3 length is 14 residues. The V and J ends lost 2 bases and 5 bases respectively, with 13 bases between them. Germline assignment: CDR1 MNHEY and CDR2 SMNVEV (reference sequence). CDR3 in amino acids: CASSLGGALHEQYF. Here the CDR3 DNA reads TGTGCCAGCAGTTTAGGGGGCGCATTGCACGAGCAGTACTTC.

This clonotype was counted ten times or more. Written as DNA, the CDR3 is TGTGCCAGCAGTGGTGAGGGACAGGTTGGGAATCAGCCCCAGCATTTT. Protein product: CASSGEGQVGNQPQHF. The rearrangement uses TRBV6-1 and TRBJ1-5, with 8 nucleotides matching TRBD1. Germline V gives CDR1 MNHNS, CDR2 SASEGT. V was clipped by 4 bases and J by 4 bases; unmatched bases: 9. This CDR3 is 16 amino acids long.

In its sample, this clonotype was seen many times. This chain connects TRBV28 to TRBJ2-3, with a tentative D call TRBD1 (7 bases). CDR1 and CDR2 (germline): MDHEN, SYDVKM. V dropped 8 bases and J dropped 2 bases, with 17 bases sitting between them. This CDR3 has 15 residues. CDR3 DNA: TGTGCCAGCGGCTCGACAGGGAGGACCACAGATACGCAGTATTTT. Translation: CASGSTGRTTDTQYF.

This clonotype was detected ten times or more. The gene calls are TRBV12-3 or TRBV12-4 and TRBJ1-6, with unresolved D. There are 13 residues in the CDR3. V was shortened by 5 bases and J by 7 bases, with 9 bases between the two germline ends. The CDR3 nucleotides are TGTGCCAGCAGTGGGGTTACGAATTCACCCCTCCACTTT. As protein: CASSGVTNSPLHF.

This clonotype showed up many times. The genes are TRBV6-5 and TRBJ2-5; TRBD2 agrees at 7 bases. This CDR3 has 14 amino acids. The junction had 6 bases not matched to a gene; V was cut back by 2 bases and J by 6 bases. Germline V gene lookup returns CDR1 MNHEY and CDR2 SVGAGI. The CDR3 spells CASSYGGLSKTQYF. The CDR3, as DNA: TGTGCCAGCAGTTACGGGGGACTATCCAAGACCCAGTACTTC.

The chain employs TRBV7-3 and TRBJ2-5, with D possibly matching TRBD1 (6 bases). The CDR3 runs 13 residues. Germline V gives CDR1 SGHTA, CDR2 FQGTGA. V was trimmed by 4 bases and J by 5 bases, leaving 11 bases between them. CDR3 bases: TGTGCCAGCAGCTCTACAGGGTTGGAGACCCAGTACTTC. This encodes CASSSTGLETQYF.

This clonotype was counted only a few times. The CDR3 bases are TGTGCCAGCAGCGAACAGGCTCCGAACACTGAAGCTTTCTTT. Its protein product is CASSEQAPNTEAFF. This sequence joins TRBV28 and TRBJ1-1; D is perhaps TRBD1 (5 bases). The CDR3 covers 14 residues. Deletions cut 6 bases from V and 1 base from J, with 12 bases between. Germline CDR1 reads MDHEN; CDR2 reads SYDVKM.

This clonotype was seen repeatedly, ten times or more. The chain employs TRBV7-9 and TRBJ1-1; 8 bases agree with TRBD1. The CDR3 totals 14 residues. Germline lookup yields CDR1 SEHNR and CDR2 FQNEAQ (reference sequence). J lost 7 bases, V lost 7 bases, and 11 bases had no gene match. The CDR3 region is CASNPTGVSGEAFF. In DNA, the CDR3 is TGTGCCAGCAACCCGACAGGGGTGTCAGGTGAAGCTTTCTTT.

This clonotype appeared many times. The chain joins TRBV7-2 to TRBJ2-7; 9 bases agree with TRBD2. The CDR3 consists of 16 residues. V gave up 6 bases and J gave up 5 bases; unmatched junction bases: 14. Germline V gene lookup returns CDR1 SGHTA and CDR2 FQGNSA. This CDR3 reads CASSLTGTSTTHEQYF. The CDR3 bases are TGTGCCAGCAGTCTTACCGGGACTAGCACAACCCACGAGCAGTACTTC.

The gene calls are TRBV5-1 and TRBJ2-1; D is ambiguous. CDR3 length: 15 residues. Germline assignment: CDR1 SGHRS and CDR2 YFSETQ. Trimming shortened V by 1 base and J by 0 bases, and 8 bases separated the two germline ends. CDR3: CASSLMESSYNEQFF. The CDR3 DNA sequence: TGCGCCAGCAGCTTGATGGAGAGCTCCTACAATGAGCAGTTCTTC. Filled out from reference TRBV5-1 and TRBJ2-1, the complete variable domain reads KAGVTQTPRYLIKTRGQQVTLSCSPISGHRSVSWYQQTPGQGLQFLFEYFSETQRNKGNFPGRFSGRQFSNSRSEMNVSTLELGDSALYLCASSLMESSYNEQFFGPGTRLTVL.

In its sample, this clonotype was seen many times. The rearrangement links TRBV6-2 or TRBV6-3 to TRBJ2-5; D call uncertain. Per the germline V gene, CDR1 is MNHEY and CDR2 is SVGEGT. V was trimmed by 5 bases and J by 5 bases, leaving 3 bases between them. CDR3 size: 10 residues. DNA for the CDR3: TGTGCCAGCAGTGGGGAGACCCAGTACTTC. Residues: CASSGETQYF.